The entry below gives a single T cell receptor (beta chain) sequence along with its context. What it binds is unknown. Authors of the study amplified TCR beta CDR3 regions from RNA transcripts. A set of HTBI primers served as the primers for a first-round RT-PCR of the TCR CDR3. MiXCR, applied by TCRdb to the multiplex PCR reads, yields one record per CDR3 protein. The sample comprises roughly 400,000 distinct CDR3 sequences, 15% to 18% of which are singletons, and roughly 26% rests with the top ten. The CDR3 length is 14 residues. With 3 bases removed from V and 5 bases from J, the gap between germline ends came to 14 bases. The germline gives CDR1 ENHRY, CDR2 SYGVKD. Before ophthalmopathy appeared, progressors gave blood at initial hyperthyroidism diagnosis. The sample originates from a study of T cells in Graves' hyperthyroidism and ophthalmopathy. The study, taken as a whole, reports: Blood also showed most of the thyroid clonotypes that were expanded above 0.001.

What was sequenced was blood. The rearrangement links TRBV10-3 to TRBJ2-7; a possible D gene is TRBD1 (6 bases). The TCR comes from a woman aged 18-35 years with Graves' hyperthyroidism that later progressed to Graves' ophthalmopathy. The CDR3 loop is CAISDRAQGDEQYF. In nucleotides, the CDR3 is TGTGCCATCAGTGATAGGGCACAGGGCGACGAGCAGTACTTC.